This entry is about one TCR beta chain. The target antigen is unknown. Profiled with immunoSEQ multiplex PCR; TCRdb holds only in-frame clones, not every one. The data contain roughly 170,000 clones, about 86% of them singletons. Germline-derived CDR1 and CDR2 are SGHTA and FQGTGA. This CDR3 contains 14 residues. V lost 2 bases and J 2 bases, leaving 10 bases between the germline ends. This specimen comes from a study of cytomegalovirus exposure and HLA in healthy donors. About the research overall: Both the approximately 130 validation repertoires and the roughly 700 first-cohort repertoires used the same platform, as reported by a later analysis.

Study results and limitations: The study put roughly 160 TCR beta chains on its list as cytomegalovirus-associated. Subsequent analysis of the 110 or so validation repertoires found a tendency for first-cohort TCR clusters to co-occur.

The sequenced material came from PBMCs. The rearrangement links TRBV7-3 to TRBJ2-7; D remains ambiguous. This clonotype was sampled from a woman aged 18-30 years in good health and CMV-seropositive. The CDR3 reads CASSLDYPTYEQYF. CDR3 DNA sequence: TGTGCCAGCAGCTTAGATTACCCTACCTACGAGCAGTACTTC.